This T cell receptor beta chain appears in the sequencing data of a study of blood T cells in healthy people across ages. It was with a sample-barcoded 5' primer and a J-beta primer mix that a second PCR of roughly 7 to 12 cycles was run. TCRdb redid the calling of the 5' RACE reads with MiXCR, one entry per CDR3 protein. The data contain over 1.5 million distinct CDR3 sequences, about 50% of them singletons. The CDR3 extends over 13 amino acids. Trimming cost V 7 bases and J 6 bases, with 16 bases left between them. Germline V CDR1 and CDR2: MNHEY, SVGEGT. The sequence was collected from a middle-aged woman in good health. Sequencing input: blood. This sequence joins TRBV6-2 or TRBV6-3 and TRBJ2-7, with a tentative D call TRBD2 (7 bases). The CDR3 is CASTLGGGGEQYF. Written as DNA, the CDR3 is TGTGCCAGCACCCTGGGGGGAGGGGGCGAGCAGTACTTC.